This T cell receptor (beta chain) was recovered during a study of CD8+CD57+ T cells in acquired aplastic anemia. The overall study: Mean DNA quantity obtained from sorted CD4+ and CD8+ cells was about 3 ug. Healthy donor CD4+ samples were sequenced to a depth that averaged approximately 9.9 million reads. The study, taken as a whole, reports: Patients and controls had CD8+ Simpson's diversity values that were not significantly distinct. Patients and controls turned out to have more than 25 CD8+ CDR3 sequences in common.

Genomic DNA, serving as template, underwent TCR beta VDJ and CDR3 profiling. TCRdb analysed the reads with MiXCR anew, one entry per CDR3 protein. The sample comprises around 180,000 distinct CDR3 sequences, 60% to 70% of which are singletons, and 45% to 50% rests with the top ten. The V gene's germline CDR1 is SGHTS and CDR2 YDEGEE. The CDR3 sequence is 16 residues long. The junction had 6 bases not matched to a gene; V was cut back by 3 bases and J by 2 bases. This clonotype was seen at least ten times. Its antigen is not known. The sequence was collected from a human donor in good health. The sequenced material came from sorted CD4+, CD8+, or CD8+CD57+ T cells (not recorded which) from PBMCs. The V and J genes are TRBV5-8 and TRBJ2-3; TRBD2 aligns across 10 bases. The CDR3 reads CASSSGLAGVTDTQYF. Written as DNA, the CDR3 is TGTGCCAGCAGCTCGGGGCTAGCGGGAGTCACAGATACGCAGTATTTT. The full variable domain, its missing parts supplied by reference TRBV5-8 and TRBJ2-3, is EAGVTQSPTHLIKTRGQQATLRCSPISGHTSVYWYQQALGLGLQFLLWYDEGEERNRGNFPPRFSGRQFPNYSSELNVNALELEDSALYLCASSSGLAGVTDTQYFGPGTRLTVL.